Listed below are T cell receptor beta chains from one sample, sequenced in a study of blood T cell repertoires in COVID-19. TCRdb's table, derived via immunoSEQ multiplex PCR, lists solely in-frame clones and lacks some. Among approximately 27,000 clones listed, approximately 80% were seen once. Source material: peripheral blood. Receptors were obtained from a man between 65 and 85 years old with acute or convalescent COVID-19. Each CDR3 is given with its conserved first and last residue. Each record gives: CDR3 protein, CDR3 DNA, D gene, J gene, V gene, clone size. D genes are given only for firm matches. A row's size may be missing; if present it is once, few, many or a size class.

CDR3: CASRIQRSLFF
DNA: TGTGCCAGCAGAATACAGCGGTCCTTATTCTTC
D: .
J: TRBJ2-7
V: TRBV28
size: once

CDR3: CASSVGGYNYGYTF
DNA: TGTGCCAGCAGTGTAGGCGGTTATAACTATGGCTACACCTTC
D: .
J: TRBJ1-2
V: TRBV2
size: .

CDR3: CATSREEGGNSPLHF
DNA: TGTGCCACCAGCAGAGAGGAAGGGGGTAATTCACCCCTCCACTTT
D: .
J: TRBJ1-6
V: TRBV15
size: few

CDR3: CASSRRSTEAFF
DNA: TGTGCCAGCAGTCGGAGGTCCACTGAAGCTTTCTTT
D: .
J: TRBJ1-1
V: TRBV2
size: .

CDR3: CASSQAGATTGELFF
DNA: TGTGCCAGCAGTCAAGCGGGAGCGACCACCGGGGAGCTGTTTTTT
D: TRBD2
J: TRBJ2-2
V: TRBV27
size: .

CDR3: CASSGRGASGDFTYNEQFF
DNA: TGTGCCAGCAGCGGGAGAGGGGCTAGCGGAGATTTTACCTACAATGAGCAGTTCTTC
D: TRBD2
J: TRBJ2-1
V: TRBV9
size: .

CDR3: CASSLETDSPLHF
DNA: TGCGCCAGCAGCTTGGAAACAGATTCACCCCTCCACTTT
D: .
J: TRBJ1-6
V: TRBV5-1
size: .

CDR3: CASSQGGVSYEQYF
DNA: TGTGCCAGCAGCCAAGGGGGGGTCTCCTACGAGCAGTACTTC
D: .
J: TRBJ2-7
V: TRBV3-1/TRBV3-2
size: once

CDR3: CASSQIWPSGGVSSYNEQFF
DNA: TGTGCCAGCAGTCAAATCTGGCCTAGCGGGGGGGTAAGCTCCTACAATGAGCAGTTCTTC
D: TRBD2
J: TRBJ2-1
V: TRBV2
size: .

CDR3: CSASPPGQLEKLFF
DNA: TGCAGTGCTAGTCCGCCAGGACAGCTAGAAAAACTGTTTTTT
D: .
J: TRBJ1-4
V: TRBV20-1
size: .

CDR3: CASSFPIRDTGDYGYTF
DNA: TGTGCCAGCAGCTTCCCAATCCGGGACACCGGAGATTATGGCTACACCTTC
D: .
J: TRBJ1-2
V: TRBV7-8
size: .

CDR3: CASSPSSGRAGYEQFF
DNA: TGTGCCAGCTCACCGTCTAGCGGGAGGGCGGGTTATGAGCAGTTCTTC
D: TRBD2
J: TRBJ2-1
V: TRBV18
size: .

CDR3: CASSPDSGTYEQYF
DNA: TGTGCCAGTAGTCCCGATAGCGGAACCTACGAGCAGTACTTC
D: .
J: TRBJ2-7
V: TRBV19
size: .

CDR3: CASSLRGTFGLEETQYF
DNA: TGTGCCAGCAGCTTAAGAGGGACGTTCGGACTAGAAGAGACCCAGTACTTC
D: TRBD2
J: TRBJ2-5
V: TRBV7-2
size: .

CDR3: CASSLGIGQGWSGYTF
DNA: TGTGCCAGCAGCTTGGGAATTGGACAGGGGTGGTCTGGCTACACCTTC
D: TRBD1
J: TRBJ1-2
V: TRBV5-5
size: .

CDR3: CASRPGTGAEKLFF
DNA: TGTGCCAGCAGGCCGGGGACAGGGGCTGAAAAACTGTTTTTT
D: TRBD1
J: TRBJ1-4
V: TRBV9
size: .

CDR3: CASSPNGAVEQFF
DNA: TGTGCCAGCTCACCCAATGGGGCGGTTGAGCAGTTCTTC
D: .
J: TRBJ2-1
V: TRBV18
size: .

CDR3: CAAAGQGANVLTF
DNA: TGTGCCGCCGCAGGCCAGGGGGCCAACGTCCTGACTTTC
D: .
J: TRBJ2-6
V: TRBV30
size: .

CDR3: CASSQAIPLSGSGNTIYF
DNA: TGTGCCAGCAGCCAAGCTATCCCCTTATCGGGGTCTGGAAACACCATATATTTT
D: .
J: TRBJ1-3
V: TRBV4-2
size: .

CDR3: CASSDPGQENTEAFF
DNA: TGTGCCAGCAGTGACCCGGGACAGGAGAACACTGAAGCTTTCTTT
D: TRBD1
J: TRBJ1-1
V: TRBV6-1
size: .

CDR3: CAISIGQGRNNSPLHF
DNA: TGTGCCATCTCGATCGGACAGGGGAGGAATAATTCACCCCTCCACTTT
D: TRBD1
J: TRBJ1-6
V: TRBV10-3
size: few

CDR3: CASSQGVAYEQYF
DNA: TGCGCCAGCAGTCAGGGGGTGGCCTACGAGCAGTACTTC
D: TRBD1
J: TRBJ2-7
V: TRBV10-2
size: .

CDR3: CACRPGLPPDTQYF
DNA: TGTGCCTGCCGCCCGGGACTACCTCCAGATACGCAGTATTTT
D: TRBD2
J: TRBJ2-3
V: TRBV7-2
size: .

CDR3: CASNDGTYTSSLHF
DNA: TGTGCCAGCAACGACGGGACTTACACCTCGTCCCTCCACTTT
D: .
J: TRBJ1-6
V: TRBV7-2
size: .

CDR3: CASSLDRGRNSPLHF
DNA: TGTGCCAGCAGCTTAGACAGGGGGAGGAATTCACCCCTCCACTTT
D: TRBD1
J: TRBJ1-6
V: TRBV7-2
size: .

CDR3: CASSLARTTTYEQYF
DNA: TGTGCCAGCAGCTTAGCGAGGACAACCACCTACGAGCAGTACTTC
D: .
J: TRBJ2-7
V: TRBV7-2
size: .

CDR3: CSVVQGGTNEKLFF
DNA: TGCAGCGTTGTCCAGGGGGGAACTAATGAAAAACTGTTTTTT
D: TRBD1
J: TRBJ1-4
V: TRBV29-1
size: once

CDR3: CASSLQGAHNEQFF
DNA: TGTGCCAGCAGTTTACAGGGGGCGCATAATGAGCAGTTCTTC
D: TRBD1
J: TRBJ2-1
V: TRBV28
size: .

CDR3: CASSVDQGWTGELFF
DNA: TGTGCCAGCAGCGTGGATCAGGGGTGGACCGGGGAGCTGTTTTTT
D: .
J: TRBJ2-2
V: TRBV9
size: .

CDR3: CASSQTGGTEAFF
DNA: TGTGCCAGCAGTCAGACAGGGGGCACTGAAGCTTTCTTT
D: TRBD1
J: TRBJ1-1
V: TRBV14
size: .

CDR3: CASSRTDLYEQYF
DNA: TGTGCCAGCTCTCGGACAGATTTATACGAGCAGTACTTC
D: .
J: TRBJ2-7
V: TRBV28
size: .

CDR3: CAWGSGRAHEQYF
DNA: TGTGCCTGGGGGAGCGGGAGGGCCCACGAGCAGTACTTC
D: TRBD2
J: TRBJ2-7
V: TRBV30
size: .

CDR3: CASSSSGKGYGYTF
DNA: TGTGCCAGCAGTTCGTCCGGGAAGGGATATGGCTACACCTTC
D: .
J: TRBJ1-2
V: TRBV6-2/TRBV6-3
size: .

CDR3: CASRGTGVSGYTF
DNA: TGCGCCAGCAGGGGTACAGGGGTTTCTGGCTACACCTTC
D: TRBD1
J: TRBJ1-2
V: TRBV4-1
size: .

CDR3: CAISESRNEKLFF
DNA: TGTGCCATCAGTGAGTCGAGGAATGAAAAACTGTTTTTT
D: .
J: TRBJ1-4
V: TRBV10-3
size: few

CDR3: CASSYGQVNEQYF
DNA: TGTGCCAGCAGCTACGGACAGGTCAACGAGCAGTACTTC
D: TRBD1
J: TRBJ2-7
V: TRBV7-2
size: once

CDR3: CASSSGTGVYF
DNA: TGTGCCAGCAGCTCCGGGACAGGGGTATACTTC
D: TRBD1
J: TRBJ2-7
V: TRBV12-3/TRBV12-4
size: .

CDR3: CASSIGWGQNSNQPQHF
DNA: TGTGCCAGTAGTATAGGCTGGGGACAAAATAGCAATCAGCCCCAGCATTTT
D: .
J: TRBJ1-5
V: TRBV19
size: .

CDR3: CASSLVQGSTDTQYF
DNA: TGTGCCAGCAGCTTAGTCCAGGGGAGCACAGATACGCAGTATTTT
D: .
J: TRBJ2-3
V: TRBV7-2
size: .